This T cell receptor (beta chain) was sequenced during a study of blood T cell repertoires in COVID-19. Across the whole study: PBMCs, B-cell-depleted T cells, or T cells were the source of the cDNA or gDNA that made up the material.

In the authors' methods: From reference gene primer amplification, estimates of nucleated cell counts were derived. Produced via immunoSEQ multiplex PCR; TCRdb's table is partial and in-frame only. That table gives V, J and clone size, and the DNA gave D and trimming. The repertoire holds more than 200,000 clones, with around four fifths as singletons. Trimming took 7 bases from V and 2 from J, leaving 9 bases between them. CDR3 length: 13 residues. CDR1 is SEHNR and CDR2 is FQNEAQ in the germline V gene (reference sequence). The receptor was isolated from a woman of 80 years or more with COVID-19, enrolled during active disease. The sample taken for sequencing was peripheral blood. The rearrangement links TRBV7-9 to TRBJ1-3; D perhaps matches TRBD1 (6 bases). The CDR3 DNA sequence: TGTGCCAGCACTTGGGACACTGGAAACACCATATATTTT. This translates into CASTWDTGNTIYF.